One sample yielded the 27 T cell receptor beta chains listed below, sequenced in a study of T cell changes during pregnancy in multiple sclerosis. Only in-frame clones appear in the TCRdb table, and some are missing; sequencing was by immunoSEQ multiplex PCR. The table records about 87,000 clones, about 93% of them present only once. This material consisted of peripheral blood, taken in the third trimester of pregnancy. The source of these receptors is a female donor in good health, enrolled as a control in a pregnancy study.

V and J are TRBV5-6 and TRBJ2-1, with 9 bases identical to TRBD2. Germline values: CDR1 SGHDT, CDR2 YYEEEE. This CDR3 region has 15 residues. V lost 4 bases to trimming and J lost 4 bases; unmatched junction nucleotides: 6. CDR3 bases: TGTGCCAGCAGCCGTCCTAGCGGGGAATACAATGAGCAGTTCTTC. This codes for CASSRPSGEYNEQFF.

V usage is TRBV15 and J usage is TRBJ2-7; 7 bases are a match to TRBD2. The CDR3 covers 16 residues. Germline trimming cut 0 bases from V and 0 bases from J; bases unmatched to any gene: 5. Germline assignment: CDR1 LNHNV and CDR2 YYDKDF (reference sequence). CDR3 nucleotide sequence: TGTGCCACCAGCAGAGATCCGTGGACTAGCTCCTACGAGCAGTACTTC. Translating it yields CATSRDPWTSSYEQYF.

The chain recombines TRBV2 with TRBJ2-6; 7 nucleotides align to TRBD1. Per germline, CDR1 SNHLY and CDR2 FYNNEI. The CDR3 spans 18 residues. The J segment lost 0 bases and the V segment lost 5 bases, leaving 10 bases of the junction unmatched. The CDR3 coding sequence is TGTGCCAGCAGTTATAAACAGGGGTCGTCCTCTGGGGCCAACGTCCTGACTTTC. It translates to CASSYKQGSSSGANVLTF.

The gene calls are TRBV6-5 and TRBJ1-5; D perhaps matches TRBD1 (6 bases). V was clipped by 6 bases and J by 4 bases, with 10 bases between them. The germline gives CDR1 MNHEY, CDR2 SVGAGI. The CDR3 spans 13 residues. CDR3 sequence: CASRAQGNQPQHF. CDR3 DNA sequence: TGTGCCAGCAGGGCACAGGGTAATCAGCCCCAGCATTTT.

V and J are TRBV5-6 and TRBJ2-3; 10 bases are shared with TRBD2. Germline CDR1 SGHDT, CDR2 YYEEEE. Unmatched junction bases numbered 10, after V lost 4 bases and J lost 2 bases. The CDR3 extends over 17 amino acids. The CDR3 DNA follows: TGTGCCAGCAGCCCCCAAGGACTAGCGGAGGCCACAGATACGCAGTATTTT. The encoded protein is CASSPQGLAEATDTQYF.

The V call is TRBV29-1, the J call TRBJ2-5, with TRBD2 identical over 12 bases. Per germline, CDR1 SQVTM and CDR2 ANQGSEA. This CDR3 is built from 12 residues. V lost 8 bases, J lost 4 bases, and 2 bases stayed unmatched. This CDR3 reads CSLAGGGETQYF. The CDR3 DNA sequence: TGCAGCCTAGCGGGAGGGGGAGAGACCCAGTACTTC.

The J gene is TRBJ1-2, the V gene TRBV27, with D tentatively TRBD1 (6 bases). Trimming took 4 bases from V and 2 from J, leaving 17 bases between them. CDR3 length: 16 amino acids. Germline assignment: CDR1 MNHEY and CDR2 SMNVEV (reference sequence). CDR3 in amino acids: CASSSLRQGLNYGYTF. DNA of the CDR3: TGTGCCAGCAGTTCACTCCGCCAGGGGCTCAACTATGGCTACACCTTC.

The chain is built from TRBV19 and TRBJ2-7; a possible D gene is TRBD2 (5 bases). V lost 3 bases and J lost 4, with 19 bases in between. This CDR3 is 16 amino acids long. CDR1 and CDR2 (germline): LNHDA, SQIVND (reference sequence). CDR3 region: CASSISPGLVAYEQYF. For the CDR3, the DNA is TGTGCCAGTAGTATTTCCCCGGGGTTGGTTGCGTACGAGCAGTACTTC.

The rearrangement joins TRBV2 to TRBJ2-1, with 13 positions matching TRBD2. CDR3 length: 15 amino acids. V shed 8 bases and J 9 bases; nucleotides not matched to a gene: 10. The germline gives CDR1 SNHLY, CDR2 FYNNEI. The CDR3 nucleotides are TGTGCCAGCGTTGCGACTAGCGGGAGGTTCACTGAGCAGTTCTTC. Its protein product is CASVATSGRFTEQFF.

CDR3 residues: CAWSGQGVQPQHF. CDR3 sequence (DNA): TGTGCCTGGAGTGGACAGGGCGTCCAGCCCCAGCATTTT. The genes are TRBV30 and TRBJ1-5, with 7 bases matching TRBD1. V was pared by 1 base and J by 7 bases, with 4 bases of the junction left unmatched. The CDR3 has 13 residues. CDR1 is GTSNPN, CDR2 SVGIG, per germline (reference sequence).

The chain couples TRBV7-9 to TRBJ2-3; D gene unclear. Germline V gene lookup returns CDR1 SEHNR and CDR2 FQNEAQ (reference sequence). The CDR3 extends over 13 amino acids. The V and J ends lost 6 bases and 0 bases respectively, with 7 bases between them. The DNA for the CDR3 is TGTGCCAGCAGTTCTACTAGCACAGATACGCAGTATTTT. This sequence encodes CASSSTSTDTQYF.

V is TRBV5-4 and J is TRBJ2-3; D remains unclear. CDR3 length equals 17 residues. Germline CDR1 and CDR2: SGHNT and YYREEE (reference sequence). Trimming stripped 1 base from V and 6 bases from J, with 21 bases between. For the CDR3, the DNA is TGTGCCAGCAGCTTGACCATAGGCCCAACCATGAGGGATACGCAGTATTTT. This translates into CASSLTIGPTMRDTQYF. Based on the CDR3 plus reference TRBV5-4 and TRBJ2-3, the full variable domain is ETGVTQSPTHLIKTRGQQVTLRCSSQSGHNTVSWYQQALGQGPQFIFQYYREEENGRGNFPPRFSGLQFPNYSSELNVNALELDDSALYLCASSLTIGPTMRDTQYFGPGTRLTVL.

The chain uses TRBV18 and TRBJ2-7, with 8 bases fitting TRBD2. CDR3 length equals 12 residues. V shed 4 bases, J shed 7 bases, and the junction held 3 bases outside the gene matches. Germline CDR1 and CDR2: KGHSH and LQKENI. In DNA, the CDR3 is TGTGCCAGCTCACAATTAGCGGGGGAGCAGTACTTC. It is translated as CASSQLAGEQYF.

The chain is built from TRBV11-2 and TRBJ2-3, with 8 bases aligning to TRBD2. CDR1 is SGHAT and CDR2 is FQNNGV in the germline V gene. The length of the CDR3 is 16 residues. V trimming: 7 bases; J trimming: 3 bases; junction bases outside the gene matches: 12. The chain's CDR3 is CASTRGSGRGTDTQYF. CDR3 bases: TGTGCCAGCACCCGAGGGAGCGGGAGAGGGACAGATACGCAGTATTTT.

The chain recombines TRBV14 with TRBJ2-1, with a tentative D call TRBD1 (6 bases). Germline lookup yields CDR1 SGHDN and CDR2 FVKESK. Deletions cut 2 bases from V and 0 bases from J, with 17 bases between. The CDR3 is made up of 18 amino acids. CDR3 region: CASSQRRTAYYSYNEQFF. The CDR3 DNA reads TGTGCCAGCAGCCAACGAAGGACAGCTTATTACTCCTACAATGAGCAGTTCTTC. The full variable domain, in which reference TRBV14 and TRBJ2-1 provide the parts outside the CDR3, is EAGVTQFPSHSVIEKGQTVTLRCDPISGHDNLYWYRRVMGKEIKFLLHFVKESKQDESGMPNNRFLAERTGGTYSTLKVQPAELEDSGVYFCASSQRRTAYYSYNEQFFGPGTRLTVL.

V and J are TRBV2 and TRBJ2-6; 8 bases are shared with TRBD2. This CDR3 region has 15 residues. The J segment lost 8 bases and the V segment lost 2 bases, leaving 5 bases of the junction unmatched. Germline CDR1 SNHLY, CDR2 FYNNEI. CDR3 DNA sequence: TGTGCCAGCAGTGAATCAGCGGGGGACACCAACGTCCTGACTTTC. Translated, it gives CASSESAGDTNVLTF. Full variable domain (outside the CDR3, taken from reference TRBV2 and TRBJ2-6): EPEVTQTPSHQVTQMGQEVILRCVPISNHLYFYWYRQILGQKVEFLVSFYNNEISEKSEIFDDQFSVERPDGSNFTLKIRSTKLEDSAMYFCASSESAGDTNVLTFGAGSRLTVL.

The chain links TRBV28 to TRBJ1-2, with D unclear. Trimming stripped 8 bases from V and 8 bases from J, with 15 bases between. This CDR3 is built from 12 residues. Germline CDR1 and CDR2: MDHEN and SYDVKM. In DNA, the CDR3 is TGTGCCAGCGGGCTTTTGGACTTCGGCTACACCTTC. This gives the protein CASGLLDFGYTF.

CDR3 coding DNA: TGCGCCAGCAGCTTGGGCCAGTATTTCTACGAGCAGTACTTC. This codes for CASSLGQYFYEQYF. V gene TRBV5-1 combines with J gene TRBJ2-7; D remains ambiguous. V lost 0 bases to trimming and J lost 3 bases, with 10 bases between them. Germline CDR1 SGHRS, CDR2 YFSETQ. CDR3 length: 14 residues.

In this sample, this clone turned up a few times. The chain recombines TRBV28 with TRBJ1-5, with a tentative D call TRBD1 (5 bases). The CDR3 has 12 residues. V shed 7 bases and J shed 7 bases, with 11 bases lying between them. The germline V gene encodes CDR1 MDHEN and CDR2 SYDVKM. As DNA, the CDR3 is TGTGCCAGCAACCTGCGGGGGCAGCCCCAGCATTTT. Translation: CASNLRGQPQHF.

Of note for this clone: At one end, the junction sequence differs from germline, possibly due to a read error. In DNA, the CDR3 is TGCGCCACCAGCGCCGCGGGGCTTCCAGATACGCAGTATTTT. It translates to CATSAAGLPDTQYF. The chain joins TRBV5-1 to TRBJ2-3, with D possibly being TRBD2 (6 bases). Germline V gives CDR1 SGHRS, CDR2 YFSETQ. The CDR3 is 14 amino acids.

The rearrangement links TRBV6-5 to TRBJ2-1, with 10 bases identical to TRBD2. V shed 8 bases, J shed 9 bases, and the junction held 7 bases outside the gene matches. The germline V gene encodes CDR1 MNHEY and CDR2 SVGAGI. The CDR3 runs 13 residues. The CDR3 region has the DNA TGTGCCAGCCGAAGCGGGAGGGCCACTGAGCAGTTCTTC. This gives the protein CASRSGRATEQFF.

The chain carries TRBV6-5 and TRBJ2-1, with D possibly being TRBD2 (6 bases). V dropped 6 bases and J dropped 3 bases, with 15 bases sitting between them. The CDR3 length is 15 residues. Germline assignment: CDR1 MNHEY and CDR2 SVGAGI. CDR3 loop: CASSRAGPSYNEQFF. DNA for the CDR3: TGTGCCAGCAGCCGGGCGGGACCAAGCTACAATGAGCAGTTCTTC.

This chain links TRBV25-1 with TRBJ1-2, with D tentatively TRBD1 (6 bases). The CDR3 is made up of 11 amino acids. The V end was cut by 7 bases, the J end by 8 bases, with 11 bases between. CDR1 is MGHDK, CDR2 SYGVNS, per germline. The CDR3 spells CASNPGGGYTF. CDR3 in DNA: TGTGCCAGCAACCCGGGGGGCGGCTACACCTTC.

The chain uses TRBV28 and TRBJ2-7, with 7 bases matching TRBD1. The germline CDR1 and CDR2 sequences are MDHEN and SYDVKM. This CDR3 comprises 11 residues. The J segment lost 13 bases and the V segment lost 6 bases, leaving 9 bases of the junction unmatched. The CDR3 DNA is TGTGCCAGCAGCCGACGACAGGGCCCTTACTTC. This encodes CASSRRQGPYF.

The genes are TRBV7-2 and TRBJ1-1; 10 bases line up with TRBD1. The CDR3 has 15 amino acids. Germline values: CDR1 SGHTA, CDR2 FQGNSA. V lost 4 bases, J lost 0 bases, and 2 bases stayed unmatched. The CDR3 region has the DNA TGTGCCAGCAGCTGGACAGGGGGTCTGAACACTGAAGCTTTCTTT. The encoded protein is CASSWTGGLNTEAFF. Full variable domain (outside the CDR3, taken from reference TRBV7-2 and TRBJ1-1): GAGVSQSPSNKVTEKGKDVELRCDPISGHTALYWYRQSLGQGLEFLIYFQGNSAPDKSGLPSDRFSAERTGGSVSTLTIQRTQQEDSAVYLCASSWTGGLNTEAFFGQGTRLTVV.

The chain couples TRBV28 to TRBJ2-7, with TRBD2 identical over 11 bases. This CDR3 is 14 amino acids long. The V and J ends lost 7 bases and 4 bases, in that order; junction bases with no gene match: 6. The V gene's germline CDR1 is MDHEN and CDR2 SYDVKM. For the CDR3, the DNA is TGTGCCAGCACGACGGGACTAGCGGCATACGAGCAGTACTTC. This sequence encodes CASTTGLAAYEQYF.

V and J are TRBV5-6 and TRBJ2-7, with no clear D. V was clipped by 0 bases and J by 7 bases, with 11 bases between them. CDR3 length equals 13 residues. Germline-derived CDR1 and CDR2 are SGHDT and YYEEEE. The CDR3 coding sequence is TGTGCCAGCAGCTTGGTGGCTTCTTGGGAGCAGTACTTC. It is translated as CASSLVASWEQYF.